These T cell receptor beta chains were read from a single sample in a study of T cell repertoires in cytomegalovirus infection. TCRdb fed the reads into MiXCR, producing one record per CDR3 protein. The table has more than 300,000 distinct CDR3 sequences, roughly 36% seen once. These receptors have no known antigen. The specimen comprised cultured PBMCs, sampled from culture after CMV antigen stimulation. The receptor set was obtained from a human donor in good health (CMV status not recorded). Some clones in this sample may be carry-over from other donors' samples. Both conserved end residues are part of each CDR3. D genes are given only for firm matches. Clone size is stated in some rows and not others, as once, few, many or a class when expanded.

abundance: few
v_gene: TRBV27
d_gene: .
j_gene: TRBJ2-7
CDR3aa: CASSLSLTTGLTYEQYF
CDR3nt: TGTGCCAGCAGTTTATCGCTTACGACAGGCCTTACCTACGAGCAGTACTTC

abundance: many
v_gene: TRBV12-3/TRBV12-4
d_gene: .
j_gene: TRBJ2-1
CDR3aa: CASKSFNRGPNEQFF
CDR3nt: TGTGCCAGCAAAAGTTTTAATCGAGGGCCGAATGAGCAGTTCTTC

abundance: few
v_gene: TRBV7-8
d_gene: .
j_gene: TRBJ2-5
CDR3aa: CASTALLETQYF
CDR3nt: TGTGCCAGCACCGCATTATTGGAGACCCAGTACTTC

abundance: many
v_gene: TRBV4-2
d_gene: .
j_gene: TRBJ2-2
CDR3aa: CASSQGLLASANTGELFF
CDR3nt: TGTGCCAGCAGCCAAGGGCTCTTGGCTAGCGCGAACACCGGGGAGCTGTTTTTT

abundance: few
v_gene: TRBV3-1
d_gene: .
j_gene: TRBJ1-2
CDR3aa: CASSQERGSHGYTF
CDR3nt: TGTGCCAGCAGCCAAGAACGCGGGAGCCATGGCTACACCTTC

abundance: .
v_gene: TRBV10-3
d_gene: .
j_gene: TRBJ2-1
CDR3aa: CAIRGAEYNEQFF
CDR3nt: TGTGCCATCAGGGGGGCGGAATACAATGAGCAGTTCTTC

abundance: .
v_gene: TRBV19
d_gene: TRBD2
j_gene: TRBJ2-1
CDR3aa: CAIGTSGSEQFF
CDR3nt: TGTGCCATTGGGACTAGCGGGAGCGAGCAGTTCTTC

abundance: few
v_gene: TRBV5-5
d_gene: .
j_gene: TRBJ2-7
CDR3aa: CASSLRAGTGTLDEQYF
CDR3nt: TGTGCCAGCAGCTTGCGGGCGGGTACAGGGACTCTCGACGAGCAGTACTTC

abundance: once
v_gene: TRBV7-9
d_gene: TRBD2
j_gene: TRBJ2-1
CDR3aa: CASSTQRGPYNEQFF
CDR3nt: TGTGCCAGCAGCACACAGCGGGGTCCCTACAATGAGCAGTTCTTC

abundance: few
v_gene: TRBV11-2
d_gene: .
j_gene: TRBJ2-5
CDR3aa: CASSLDGFGETQYF
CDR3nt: TGTGCCAGCAGCTTAGACGGGTTCGGTGAGACCCAGTACTTC

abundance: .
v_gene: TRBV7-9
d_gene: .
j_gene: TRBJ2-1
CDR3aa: CASSLEAGNEQFF
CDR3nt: TGTGCCAGCAGCTTAGAAGCGGGCAATGAGCAGTTCTTC

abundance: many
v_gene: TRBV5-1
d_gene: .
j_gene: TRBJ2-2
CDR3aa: CASSLAGMAKNTGELFF
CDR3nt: TGCGCCAGCAGCTTGGCCGGGATGGCGAAGAACACCGGGGAGCTGTTTTTT

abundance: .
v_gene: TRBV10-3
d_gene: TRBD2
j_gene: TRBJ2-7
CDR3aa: CAIRSGGLNEQYF
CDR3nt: TGTGCCATCAGGTCGGGGGGGCTCAACGAGCAGTACTTC

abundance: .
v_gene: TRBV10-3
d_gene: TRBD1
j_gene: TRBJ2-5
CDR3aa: CAISESQGAGETQYF
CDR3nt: TGTGCCATCAGTGAGTCACAGGGGGCGGGAGAGACCCAGTACTTC

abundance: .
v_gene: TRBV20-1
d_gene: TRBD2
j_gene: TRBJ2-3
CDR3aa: CSATPSSGFTDTQYF
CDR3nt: TGCAGTGCTACCCCTTCTAGCGGTTTCACAGATACGCAGTATTTT

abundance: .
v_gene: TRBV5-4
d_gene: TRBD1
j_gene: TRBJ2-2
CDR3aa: CASSSGQTTGELFF
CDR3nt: TGTGCCAGCAGCTCGGGACAGACAACCGGTGAGCTGTTTTTT

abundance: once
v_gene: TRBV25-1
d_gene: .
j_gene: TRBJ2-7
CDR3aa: CASSPDPGAREQYF
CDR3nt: TGTGCCAGCAGTCCTGACCCAGGTGCACGCGAGCAGTACTTC

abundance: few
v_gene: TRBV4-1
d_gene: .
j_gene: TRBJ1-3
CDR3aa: CASSQDVGEATGNTIYF
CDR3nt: TGCGCCAGCAGCCAAGATGTAGGTGAAGCAACTGGAAACACCATATATTTT

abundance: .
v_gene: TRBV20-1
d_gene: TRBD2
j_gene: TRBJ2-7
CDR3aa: CSAPIAGGLPYEQYF
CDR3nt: TGCAGTGCTCCTATAGCGGGAGGCCTACCCTACGAGCAGTACTTC

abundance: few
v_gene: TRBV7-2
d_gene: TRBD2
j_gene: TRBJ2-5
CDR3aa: CASSPQVAGSTQYF
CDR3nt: TGTGCCAGCAGCCCCCAGGTAGCGGGAAGTACCCAGTACTTC

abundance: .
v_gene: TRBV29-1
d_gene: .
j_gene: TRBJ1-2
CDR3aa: CSVSGDSPGYTF
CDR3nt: TGCAGCGTTTCTGGGGACTCCCCGGGCTACACCTTC

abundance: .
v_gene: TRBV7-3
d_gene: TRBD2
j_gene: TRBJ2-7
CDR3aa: CASAGREGYEQYF
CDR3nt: TGTGCCAGCGCCGGGCGGGAGGGCTACGAGCAGTACTTC

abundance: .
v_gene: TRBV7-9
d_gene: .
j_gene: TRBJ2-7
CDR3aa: CASSSRGAGTYEQYF
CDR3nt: TGTGCCAGCAGCTCCCGAGGTGCGGGGACCTACGAGCAGTACTTC

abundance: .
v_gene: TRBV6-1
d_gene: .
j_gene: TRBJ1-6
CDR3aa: CASSEAQDSPLHF
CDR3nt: TGTGCCAGCAGTGAGGCTCAAGATTCACCCCTCCACTTT

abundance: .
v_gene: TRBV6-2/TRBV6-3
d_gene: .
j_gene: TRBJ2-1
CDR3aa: CASSEPLNFYNEQFF
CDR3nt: TGTGCCAGCAGCGAACCCCTAAATTTTTATAATGAGCAGTTCTTC

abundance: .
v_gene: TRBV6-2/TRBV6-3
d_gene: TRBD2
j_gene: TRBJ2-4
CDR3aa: CASSWRLAGEKNIQYF
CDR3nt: TGTGCCAGCAGTTGGAGACTAGCGGGAGAGAAAAACATTCAGTACTTC

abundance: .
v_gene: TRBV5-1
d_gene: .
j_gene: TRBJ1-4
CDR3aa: CASSLRTVHEKLFF
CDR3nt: TGCGCCAGCAGCTTGCGGACAGTCCATGAAAAACTGTTTTTT

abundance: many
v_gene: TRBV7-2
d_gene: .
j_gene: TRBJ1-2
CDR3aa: CASSSRRGHDYGYTF
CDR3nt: TGTGCCAGCAGCTCACGACGTGGACATGACTATGGCTACACCTTC

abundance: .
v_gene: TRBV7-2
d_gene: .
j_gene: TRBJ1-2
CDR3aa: CASSLVRSGTKYYGYTF
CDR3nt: TGTGCCAGCAGCTTAGTACGGAGCGGGACAAAGTATTATGGCTACACCTTC

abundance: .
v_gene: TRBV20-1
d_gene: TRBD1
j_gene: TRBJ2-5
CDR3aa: CSARLGQAQETQYF
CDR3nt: TGCAGTGCCCGATTAGGACAGGCACAAGAGACCCAGTACTTC

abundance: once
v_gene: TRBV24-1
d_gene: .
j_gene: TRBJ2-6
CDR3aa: CATSVSGANVLTF
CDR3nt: TGTGCCACCAGTGTCTCTGGGGCCAACGTCCTGACTTTC

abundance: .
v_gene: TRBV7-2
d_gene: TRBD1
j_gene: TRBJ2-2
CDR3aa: CASSSQLPGQGGTGELFF
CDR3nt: TGTGCCAGCAGCTCGCAGCTTCCGGGACAGGGTGGAACCGGGGAGCTGTTTTTT

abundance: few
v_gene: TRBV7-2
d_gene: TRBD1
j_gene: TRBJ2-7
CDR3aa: CASSQDRGQGEQYF
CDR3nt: TGTGCCAGCAGCCAGGACAGGGGGCAAGGCGAGCAGTACTTC

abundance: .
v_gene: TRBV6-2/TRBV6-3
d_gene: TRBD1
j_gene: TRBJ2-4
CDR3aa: CASRENGRGLDIQYF
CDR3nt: TGTGCCAGCAGAGAGAACGGCAGGGGGCTGGACATTCAGTACTTC

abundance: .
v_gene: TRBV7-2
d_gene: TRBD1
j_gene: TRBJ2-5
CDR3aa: CASSHRQGQETQYF
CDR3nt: TGTGCCAGCAGCCATCGACAGGGACAAGAGACCCAGTACTTC

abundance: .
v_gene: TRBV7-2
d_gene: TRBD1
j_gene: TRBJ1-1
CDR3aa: CASSDRGILMNTEAFF
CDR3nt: TGTGCCAGCAGCGACAGGGGGATCCTCATGAACACTGAAGCTTTCTTT

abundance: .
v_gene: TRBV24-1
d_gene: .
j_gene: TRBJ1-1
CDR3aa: CATRGTGTPNTEAFF
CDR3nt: TGTGCCACCAGGGGAACGGGGACACCGAACACTGAAGCTTTCTTT

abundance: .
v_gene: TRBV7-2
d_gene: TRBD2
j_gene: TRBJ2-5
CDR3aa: CASSLEGTSGRETQYF
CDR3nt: TGTGCCAGCAGCTTAGAAGGGACTAGCGGGAGAGAGACCCAGTACTTC

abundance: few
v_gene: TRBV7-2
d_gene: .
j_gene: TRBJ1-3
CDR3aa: CASSVVGTAGNTIYF
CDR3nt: TGTGCCAGCAGCGTGGTGGGCACAGCTGGAAACACCATATATTTT

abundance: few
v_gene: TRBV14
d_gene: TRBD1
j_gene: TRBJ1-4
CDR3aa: CASSDTTGTMANEKLFF
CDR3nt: TGTGCCAGCAGCGATACGACAGGGACCATGGCTAATGAAAAACTGTTTTTT

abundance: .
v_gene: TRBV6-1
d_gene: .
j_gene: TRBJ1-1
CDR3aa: CASSEMGDTEAFF
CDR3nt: TGTGCCAGCAGTGAAATGGGGGACACTGAAGCTTTCTTT

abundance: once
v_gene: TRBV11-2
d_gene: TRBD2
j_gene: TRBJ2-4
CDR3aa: CASSLGGLADPKNIQYF
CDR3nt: TGTGCCAGCAGCTTGGGGGGACTAGCGGACCCCAAAAACATTCAGTACTTC

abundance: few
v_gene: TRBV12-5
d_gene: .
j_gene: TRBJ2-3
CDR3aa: CASGLARWGTPTDTQYF
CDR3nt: TGTGCTAGTGGTTTGGCGCGGTGGGGGACACCTACAGATACGCAGTATTTT

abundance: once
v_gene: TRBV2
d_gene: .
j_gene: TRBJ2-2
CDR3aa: CASSVANGGELFF
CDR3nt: TGTGCCAGCAGTGTAGCGAATGGCGGGGAGCTGTTTTTT

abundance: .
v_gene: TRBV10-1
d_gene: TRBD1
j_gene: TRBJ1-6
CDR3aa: CASRAGTDSYNSPLHF
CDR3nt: TGCGCCAGCAGAGCCGGGACAGATTCTTATAATTCACCCCTCCACTTT

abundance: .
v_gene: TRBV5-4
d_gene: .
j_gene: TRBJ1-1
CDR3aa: CASTRWGARPEAFF
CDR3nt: TGTGCCAGCACCCGTTGGGGGGCAAGGCCTGAAGCTTTCTTT

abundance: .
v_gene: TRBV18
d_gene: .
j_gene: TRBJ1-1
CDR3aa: CASSPMEVSMNTEAFF
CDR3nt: TGTGCCAGCTCACCAATGGAGGTCTCCATGAACACTGAAGCTTTCTTT

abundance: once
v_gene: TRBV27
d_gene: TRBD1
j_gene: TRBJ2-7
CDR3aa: CASSITGTGTYEQYF
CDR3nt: TGTGCCAGCAGTATCACCGGGACAGGGACCTACGAGCAGTACTTC

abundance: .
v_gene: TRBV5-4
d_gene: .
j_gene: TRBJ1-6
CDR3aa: CASSRARQGSSSPLHF
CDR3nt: TGTGCCAGCAGCCGTGCCCGGCAGGGGAGTAGTTCACCCCTCCACTTT

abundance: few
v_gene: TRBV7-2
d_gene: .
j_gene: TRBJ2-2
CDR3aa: CASSLDPFVGELFF
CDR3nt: TGTGCCAGCAGCTTAGACCCCTTTGTTGGGGAGCTGTTTTTT

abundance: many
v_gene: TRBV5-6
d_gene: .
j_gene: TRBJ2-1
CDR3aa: CASSLGLENEQFF
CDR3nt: TGTGCCAGCAGCTTGGGGCTTGAGAATGAGCAGTTCTTC

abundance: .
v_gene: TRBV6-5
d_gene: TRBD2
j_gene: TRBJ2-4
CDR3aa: CASTRLAGGGAKNIQYF
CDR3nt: TGTGCCAGCACCAGACTAGCGGGAGGTGGGGCCAAAAACATTCAGTACTTC

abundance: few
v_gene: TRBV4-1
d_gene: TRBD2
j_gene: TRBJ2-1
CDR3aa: CASSQGLAVINEQFF
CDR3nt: TGCGCCAGCAGCCAGGGACTAGCGGTGATCAATGAGCAGTTCTTC

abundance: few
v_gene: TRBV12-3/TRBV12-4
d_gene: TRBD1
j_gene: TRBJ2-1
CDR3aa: CASSSHRDSSQFF
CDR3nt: TGTGCCAGCAGTTCGCACCGGGACAGTTCGCAGTTCTTC

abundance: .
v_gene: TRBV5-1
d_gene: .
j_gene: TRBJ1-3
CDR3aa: CASSFDLGNTIYF
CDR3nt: TGCGCCAGCAGCTTCGACCTTGGAAACACCATATATTTT

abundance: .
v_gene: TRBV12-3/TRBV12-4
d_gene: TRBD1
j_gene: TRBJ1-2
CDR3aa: CASSTGQGFSHGYTF
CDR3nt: TGTGCCAGCAGTACGGGACAGGGGTTTTCCCATGGCTACACCTTC

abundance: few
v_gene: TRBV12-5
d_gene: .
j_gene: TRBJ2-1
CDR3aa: CASGLIRGGISYNEQFF
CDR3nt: TGTGCTAGTGGTTTGATCCGAGGGGGGATCTCCTACAATGAGCAGTTCTTC

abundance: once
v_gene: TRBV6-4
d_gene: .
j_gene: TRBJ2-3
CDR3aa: CASSDSGVTDTQYF
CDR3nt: TGTGCCAGCAGTGACTCAGGGGTCACAGATACGCAGTATTTT

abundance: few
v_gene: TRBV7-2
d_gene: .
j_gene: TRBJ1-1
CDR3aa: CASSLGQLGLNTEAFF
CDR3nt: TGTGCCAGCAGCTTAGGACAATTGGGTCTCAACACTGAAGCTTTCTTT